This is a list of T cell receptor beta chains from one sample in a study of glioma-infiltrating T cells after dendritic cell vaccination. Repertoires were generated with immunoSEQ multiplex PCR, while TCRdb's copy carries only in-frame clones and drops some. This table holds around 96,000 clones, around three quarters found once. This specimen consisted of blood, obtained before dendritic cell vaccination. All receptors come from a human donor with glioblastoma. CDR3s include the opening cysteine and the closing phenylalanine or tryptophan. D genes are given only for firm matches. Only some rows state a clone size, as once, few, many or a class for expanded clones.

TRBD2,NA,TRBV2,TRBJ2-1,CASIRSGGRSDEQFF,TGTGCCAGCATCCGCTCGGGGGGGCGATCCGATGAGCAGTTCTTC
TRBD2,NA,TRBV5-1,TRBJ2-3,CASSSRTSGSTDTQYF,TGCGCCAGCAGCTCCCGGACTAGCGGGAGCACAGATACGCAGTATTTT
NA,few,TRBV28,TRBJ1-5,CASSTGYQPQHF,TGTGCCAGCAGCACAGGGTATCAGCCCCAGCATTTT
TRBD1,NA,TRBV19,TRBJ1-1,CASSTDRGTMNTEAFF,TGTGCCAGTAGTACCGACAGGGGGACCATGAACACTGAAGCTTTCTTT
TRBD2,NA,TRBV9,TRBJ2-1,CASSVGPGGPAEQFF,TGTGCCAGCAGCGTAGGGCCGGGGGGGCCCGCTGAGCAGTTCTTC
NA,NA,TRBV28,TRBJ2-3,CASSLPLTGTDTQYF,TGTGCCAGCAGTCTTCCTTTGACGGGGACAGATACGCAGTATTTT
TRBD1,NA,TRBV14,TRBJ1-3,CASSLRTGGSSGNTIYF,TGTGCCAGCAGCCTACGGACAGGGGGAAGCTCTGGAAACACCATATATTTT
NA,NA,TRBV6-5,TRBJ1-1,CASSYSGDMNTEAFF,TGTGCCAGCAGTTACTCGGGGGACATGAACACTGAAGCTTTCTTT
NA,once,TRBV7-8,TRBJ1-1,CASSRELLNTEAFF,TGTGCCAGCAGCAGAGAACTTCTGAACACTGAAGCTTTCTTT
NA,NA,TRBV27,TRBJ1-2,CASSLTRLGPYGYTF,TGTGCCAGCAGTTTAACGAGGCTGGGGCCTTATGGCTACACCTTC
NA,NA,TRBV6-1,TRBJ1-2,CASSPERQAFYGYTF,TGTGCCAGCAGTCCGGAAAGACAGGCGTTCTATGGCTACACCTTC
TRBD2,NA,TRBV4-1,TRBJ2-2,CASSLIIPRSGSNTGELFF,TGCGCCAGCAGCTTGATAATCCCTCGTAGCGGGAGCAACACCGGGGAGCTGTTTTTT
TRBD2,NA,TRBV5-1,TRBJ2-3,CASSHLGAGGNTDTQYF,TGCGCCAGCAGCCACCTGGGAGCGGGAGGGAACACAGATACGCAGTATTTT
TRBD1,few,TRBV19,TRBJ1-5,CASSRTGDAWNQPQHF,TGTGCCAGTAGTAGGACAGGCGATGCCTGGAATCAGCCCCAGCATTTT
NA,NA,TRBV28,TRBJ2-1,CASSLGDSSYNEQFF,TGTGCCAGCAGTCTAGGGGATAGCTCCTACAATGAGCAGTTCTTC
TRBD1,NA,TRBV7-3,TRBJ2-7,CASSLGWTGLPSFREQYF,TGTGCCAGCAGCTTAGGGTGGACAGGCTTGCCCTCCTTTCGGGAGCAGTACTTC